The 26 T cell receptor beta chains below were found in one sample sequenced in a study of T-cell reconstitution after alpha-beta-depleted transplantation in children (dated by TCRdb to 2015 to 2016). Sample treatment or condition, as interpreted from the label and publication: allogeneic hematopoietic cell transplantation with graft depleted of TCRalphabeta T cells and CD19 B cells. The library was obtained by PCR. Sequencing relied on an Illumina HiSeq 2500. TCR library preparation used molecular barcoding, with unique molecular identifiers applied to normalize quantification of the TCRbeta repertoire. TCRdb reworked the public reads: Q25 trimming with fastp, MiXCR clone assembly, productive beta chains retained. Merged by CDR3 protein, the rows form single entries marked with the most common genes and DNA. This sample comprises under 300,000 distinct CDR3 sequences, around 10% of them detected only once. The top ten clonotypes cover about 25% of the sample.

The starting material was peripheral blood, obtained 180 days after TCRalphabeta/CD19-depleted stem cell transplant. These receptors were obtained from a male patient between 2 and 15 years old who had a stem cell transplant for chronic granulomatous disease, so the T cells may come from the graft donor.

This clonotype was seen ten or more times. J is TRBJ1-4 and V is TRBV11-2, with D possibly being TRBD1 (5 bases). Germline CDR1 is SGHAT and CDR2 is FQNNGV. The CDR3 consists of 17 residues. Trimming pared 1 base from V and 0 bases from J, leaving 12 bases between. CDR3 protein: CASSLVPGRATNEKLFF. The CDR3, as DNA: TGTGCCAGCAGCTTAGTTCCGGGACGGGCAACTAATGAAAAACTGTTTTTT.

Ten or more counts support this clonotype. In DNA form, the CDR3 reads TGTGCCAGCAGTAAGGGCGGTAAGAACACCGGGGAGCTGTTTTTT. This codes for CASSKGGKNTGELFF. The chain uses TRBV25-1 and TRBJ2-2; D is undetermined. The CDR3 covers 15 residues. The V gene lost 5 bases and the J gene lost 1 base, with 11 bases spanning the gap. The germline V gene has CDR1 MGHDK and CDR2 SYGVNS.

On this clonotype itself: This may stem from a read error, because a much larger clone lies one nucleotide away. The rearrangement links TRBV7-9 to TRBJ2-1; 7 bases agree with TRBD1. Germline loops: CDR1 SEHNR, CDR2 FQNEAQ (reference sequence). J lost 11 bases, V lost 7 bases, and 14 bases had no gene match. The CDR3 has 14 residues. CDR3 coding DNA: TGTGCCAGCATCCCCCAGACAGGGACGGAAAAGCAGTTCTTC. The encoded protein is CASIPQTGTEKQFF.

This clonotype was seen ten or more times. The chain combines TRBV5-6 with TRBJ2-5; no clear D gene. V was shortened by 5 bases and J by 4 bases, with 12 bases between the two germline ends. Germline V gives CDR1 SGHDT, CDR2 YYEEEE. The CDR3 contains 13 residues. CDR3 in amino acids: CASSPADRETQYF. The DNA of the CDR3 is TGTGCCAGCAGTCCTGCGGACCGAGAGACCCAGTACTTC. Full variable domain (remainder filled in from reference TRBV5-6 and TRBJ2-5): DAGVTQSPTHLIKTRGQQVTLRCSPKSGHDTVSWYQQALGQGPQFIFQYYEEEERQRGNFPDRFSGHQFPNYSSELNVNALLLGDSALYLCASSPADRETQYFGPGTRLLVL.

The table lists this clonotype with many counts. This chain links TRBV28 with TRBJ2-7; D might be TRBD1 (7 bases). This CDR3 has 16 amino acids. Trimming removed 5 bases at V and 3 bases at J, with 20 bases between. Germline V gene data show CDR1 as MDHEN and CDR2 as SYDVKM. The CDR3 sequence: CASSPPRRRDSYEQYF. CDR3 DNA: TGTGCCAGCAGTCCACCACGTAGGCGGGACAGCTACGAGCAGTACTTC.

As for this clonotype: This may come from a read error, since a much larger clone is one base off. The chain links TRBV6-4 to TRBJ2-1; no reliable D call. This CDR3 spans 15 amino acids. In germline, CDR1 is MRHNA, CDR2 SNTAGT. V was clipped by 2 bases and J by 6 bases, with 14 bases between them. CDR3 sequence: CASSDRVNGRNEQFF. DNA for the CDR3: TGTGCCAGCAGTGACCGGGTCAACGGCCGCAATGAGCAGTTCTTC.

This clonotype was counted ten times or more. The chain recombines TRBV5-1 with TRBJ2-2; D gene unclear. CDR3 length equals 15 residues. The germline V and J ends were trimmed by 2 bases and 3 bases, with 11 bases remaining between them. CDR1 and CDR2 (germline): SGHRS, YFSETQ. The CDR3 nucleotides read TGCGCCAGCAGCTTTCCGAACCCAGACACCGGGGAGCTGTTTTTT. This gives the protein CASSFPNPDTGELFF.

This clonotype was observed at least ten times. The CDR3: CASTLREGAENIQYF. The CDR3 nucleotides read TGTGCCAGCACCCTAAGGGAGGGGGCGGAAAACATTCAGTACTTC. The chain uses TRBV6-1 and TRBJ2-4; tentatively, D is TRBD1 or TRBD2 (7 bases each). The germline V gene encodes CDR1 MNHNS and CDR2 SASEGT. The V end lost 7 bases, the J end lost 5 bases, and 18 bases lay between the germline ends. The CDR3 length is 15 residues.

In this sample, this clonotype turned up many times. The genes are TRBV11-2 and TRBJ2-1, with 7 bases aligning to TRBD2. V lost 1 base and J lost 0; bases outside the gene matches: 9. Germline CDR1 reads SGHAT; CDR2 reads FQNNGV. The CDR3 runs 18 residues. The CDR3 loop is CASSLVLATTLSYNEQFF. The CDR3 nucleotides read TGTGCCAGCAGCTTAGTACTAGCGACTACCCTCTCCTACAATGAGCAGTTCTTC.

The chain couples TRBV6-1 to TRBJ1-2; the match to TRBD1 covers 11 bases. This CDR3 contains 16 residues. Per the germline V gene, CDR1 is MNHNS and CDR2 is SASEGT. The junction had 6 bases not matched to a gene; V was cut back by 6 bases and J by 0 bases. Here the CDR3 reads CASSRDRGSANYGYTF. CDR3 in DNA: TGTGCCAGCAGCCGGGACAGGGGGTCGGCTAACTATGGCTACACCTTC.

This clonotype was seen repeatedly, ten times or more. The CDR3 sequence: CASSIIGSNTQYF. The CDR3 nucleotides read TGCGCCAGCAGTATAATAGGGTCGAATACGCAGTATTTT. V gene TRBV4-3 combines with J gene TRBJ2-3, with D uncertain. V gave up 6 bases and J gave up 7 bases, with 14 bases separating them. In germline, CDR1 is LGHNA, CDR2 YSLEER. This CDR3 spans 13 amino acids.

This clonotype was seen only a few times. The genes are TRBV30 and TRBJ2-3; 10 positions agree with TRBD2. The J segment lost 3 bases and the V segment lost 4 bases, leaving 1 base of the junction unmatched. This CDR3 region has 13 residues. The germline CDR1 and CDR2 sequences are GTSNPN and SVGIG (reference sequence). CDR3 loop: CAWTSGSTDTQYF. CDR3 DNA: TGTGCCTGGACTAGCGGGAGTACAGATACGCAGTATTTT. Combining the CDR3 with reference TRBV30 and TRBJ2-3 gives the whole variable domain SQTIHQWPATLVQPVGSPLSLECTVEGTSNPNLYWYRQAAGRGLQLLFYSVGIGQISSEVPQNLSASRPQDRQFILSSKKLLLSDSGFYLCAWTSGSTDTQYFGPGTRLTVL.

This clonotype came up a few times. The rearrangement links TRBV7-2 to TRBJ2-5; D is unresolved. V was shortened by 8 bases and J by 4 bases, with 14 bases between the two germline ends. CDR1 is SGHTA and CDR2 is FQGNSA in the germline V gene. There are 13 residues in the CDR3. This CDR3 reads CASGKAKGETQYF. CDR3 in DNA: TGTGCCAGCGGGAAAGCTAAGGGAGAGACCCAGTACTTC.

This clonotype came up many times. This CDR3 reads CASSFSGSNQPQHF. CDR3 DNA sequence: TGTGCCAGCAGTTTCAGTGGCTCTAACCAGCCCCAGCATTTT. The chain has TRBV12-3 or TRBV12-4 and TRBJ1-5; D gene ambiguous. The CDR3 length is 14 residues. Trimming removed 3 bases from V and 7 bases from J, with 13 bases in between.

At least ten counts were recorded for this clonotype. The chain recombines TRBV7-6 with TRBJ2-1; D is perhaps TRBD2 (6 bases). CDR3 size: 18 residues. V lost 5 bases, J lost 4 bases, and 24 bases lay in between. Germline V lookup: CDR1 SGHVS, CDR2 FNYEAQ. The CDR3 is CASSRYSGRPLGYNEQFF. CDR3 bases: TGTGCCAGCAGCCGTTATTCGGGGAGGCCCCTGGGTTACAATGAGCAGTTCTTC.

The sample holds many counts of this clonotype. V gene TRBV27 combines with J gene TRBJ2-1, with unresolved D. The ends were cut back, 0 bases at V and 10 bases at J, with 16 bases in the middle. This CDR3 is 15 amino acids long. Looked up from germline, CDR1 is MNHEY and CDR2 is SMNVEV (reference sequence). In DNA, the CDR3 is TGTGCCAGCAGTTTATCGGTCCGGCTTCTCAGGGAGCAGTTCTTC. Its translation is CASSLSVRLLREQFF.

This clonotype has at least ten counts. The CDR3 nucleotides are TGTGCCAGCAGTCGCGTGGCTGGGGCCAACGTCCTGACTTTC. It translates to CASSRVAGANVLTF. The chain recombines TRBV7-6 with TRBJ2-6; D uncertain. The CDR3 is 14 residues long. With 6 bases removed from V and 2 bases from J, the gap between germline ends came to 8 bases. Germline lookup yields CDR1 SGHVS and CDR2 FNYEAQ. Full variable domain (outside the CDR3, taken from reference TRBV7-6 and TRBJ2-6): GAGVSQSPRYKVTKRGQDVALRCDPISGHVSLYWYRQALGQGPEFLTYFNYEAQQDKSGLPNDRFSAERPEGSISTLTIQRTEQRDSAMYRCASSRVAGANVLTFGAGSRLTVL.

Points on this clonotype: A much larger clone differs by one base, so this may be a read error. This sequence joins TRBV7-2 and TRBJ1-2; D perhaps matches TRBD1 (6 bases). CDR1 is SGHTA, CDR2 FQGNSA, per germline. V lost 3 bases and J lost 6, with 17 bases in between. The length of the CDR3 is 15 residues. The CDR3 sequence is CASSFVLWGRHGYTF. CDR3 sequence (DNA): TGTGCCAGCAGCTTCGTCCTGTGGGGGCGACATGGCTACACCTTC.

This clonotype was seen many times. The chain is built from TRBV11-2 and TRBJ1-4; D remains ambiguous. V shed 4 bases and J shed 5 bases, with 20 bases lying between them. Germline V gene sequence: CDR1 SGHAT, CDR2 FQNNGV. This CDR3 is built from 17 residues. The CDR3 spells CASSSFTKTVTNEKLFF. The CDR3 region has the DNA TGTGCCAGCAGCTCATTTACCAAAACCGTTACGAATGAAAAACTGTTTTTT. The entire variable domain, with the rest obtained from reference TRBV11-2 and TRBJ1-4, is as follows: EAGVAQSPRYKIIEKRQSVAFWCNPISGHATLYWYQQILGQGPKLLIQFQNNGVVDDSQLPKDRFSAERLKGVDSTLKIQPAKLEDSAVYLCASSSFTKTVTNEKLFFGSGTQLSVL.

Ten or more counts support this clonotype. The chain carries TRBV29-1 and TRBJ1-1; D is undetermined. There are 11 residues in the CDR3. Per germline, CDR1 SQVTM and CDR2 ANQGSEA. Trimming removed 6 bases from V and 4 bases from J, with 9 bases in between. The CDR3 DNA reads as TGCAGCGTAAAAAAGACCACTGAAGCTTTCTTT. Translating gives CSVKKTTEAFF.

This clonotype was counted at least ten times. The chain has TRBV27 and TRBJ2-7, with D possibly matching TRBD2 (6 bases). This CDR3 has 14 residues. The germline CDR1 and CDR2 sequences are MNHEY and SMNVEV (reference sequence). Trimming stripped 5 bases from V and 6 bases from J, with 17 bases between. The CDR3 loop reads CASSRAGPSFEQYF. CDR3 coding DNA: TGTGCCAGCAGTCGGGCGGGGCCCTCATTCGAGCAGTACTTC.

This clonotype has at least ten counts. This sequence joins TRBV5-1 and TRBJ2-5, with TRBD2 matching 11 bases. Germline CDR1 and CDR2: SGHRS and YFSETQ. V lost 7 bases, J lost 5 bases, and 13 bases stayed unmatched. The CDR3 consists of 16 residues. This CDR3 is CASGYLAGGIIETQYF. For the CDR3, the DNA is TGCGCCAGCGGATACTTAGCGGGGGGGATAATCGAGACCCAGTACTTC. Combining the CDR3 with reference TRBV5-1 and TRBJ2-5 gives the whole variable domain KAGVTQTPRYLIKTRGQQVTLSCSPISGHRSVSWYQQTPGQGLQFLFEYFSETQRNKGNFPGRFSGRQFSNSRSEMNVSTLELGDSALYLCASGYLAGGIIETQYFGPGTRLLVL.

Concerning this clonotype: A much larger clone differs by one base, so this may be a read error. Because the CDR3 is missing its conserved closing phenylalanine or tryptophan, this is likely a read error. The genes are TRBV28 and TRBJ2-5; 7 bases match TRBD1. This CDR3 comprises 15 residues. The J segment lost 2 bases and the V segment lost 3 bases, leaving 6 bases of the junction unmatched. Germline CDR1 MDHEN, CDR2 SYDVKM. CDR3 residues: CASSFVPGQQETQYY. The CDR3 DNA reads as TGTGCCAGCAGTTTTGTACCGGGACAGCAAGAGACCCAGTACTAC.

This clonotype was observed many times. This chain joins TRBV7-6 and TRBJ2-1; the match to TRBD2 covers 13 bases. V lost 1 base and J lost 9; bases outside the gene matches: 21. CDR1 SGHVS and CDR2 FNYEAQ come from the germline V gene. The CDR3 contains 21 residues. This CDR3 reads CASSLGDLGGTTSGRAREQFF. In DNA form, the CDR3 reads TGTGCCAGCAGCTTAGGTGATCTGGGAGGCACTACTAGCGGGAGGGCTCGTGAGCAGTTCTTC.

This clonotype was counted ten times or more. The V call is TRBV7-2, the J call TRBJ2-2; D call uncertain. The CDR3 is made up of 16 amino acids. Germline V CDR1 and CDR2: SGHTA, FQGNSA. Trimming left V 1 base short and J 0 bases short, with 9 bases between. The CDR3 nucleotides are TGTGCCAGCAGCTTAGATAGGTTGACGAACACCGGGGAGCTGTTTTTT. Encoded protein: CASSLDRLTNTGELFF. Filled out from reference TRBV7-2 and TRBJ2-2, the complete variable domain reads GAGVSQSPSNKVTEKGKDVELRCDPISGHTALYWYRQSLGQGLEFLIYFQGNSAPDKSGLPSDRFSAERTGGSVSTLTIQRTQQEDSAVYLCASSLDRLTNTGELFFGEGSRLTVL.

As concerns this clonotype: Since a much larger clone is just one base distant, this may be a read error. V gene TRBV29-1 combines with J gene TRBJ1-1; TRBD1 agrees at 9 bases. The length of the CDR3 is 16 residues. V shed 4 bases and J 2 bases; nucleotides not matched to a gene: 11. Germline values: CDR1 SQVTM, CDR2 ANQGSEA. The CDR3 DNA reads as TGCAGCGTTGCAGAGGGGACAGGGAGCCTAAACACTGAAGCTTTCTTT. Its protein product is CSVAEGTGSLNTEAFF.